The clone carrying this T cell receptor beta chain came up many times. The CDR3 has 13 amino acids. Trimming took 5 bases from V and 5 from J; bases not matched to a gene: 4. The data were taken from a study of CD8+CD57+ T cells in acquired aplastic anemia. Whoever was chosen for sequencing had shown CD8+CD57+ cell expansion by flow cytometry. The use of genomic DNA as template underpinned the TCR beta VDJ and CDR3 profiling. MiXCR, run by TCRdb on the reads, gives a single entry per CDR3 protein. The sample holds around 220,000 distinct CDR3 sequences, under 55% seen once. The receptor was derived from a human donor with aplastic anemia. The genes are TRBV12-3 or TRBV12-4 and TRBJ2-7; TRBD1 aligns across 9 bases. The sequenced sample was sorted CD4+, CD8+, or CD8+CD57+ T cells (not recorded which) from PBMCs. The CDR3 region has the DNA TGTGCCAGCAGTCTTGGGGACAGGGACGAGCAGTACTTC. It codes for CASSLGDRDEQYF.